These 16 T cell receptor beta chains were all obtained from the same sample, sequenced in a study of blood T cell repertoires in COVID-19. The assay was immunoSEQ multiplex PCR, and TCRdb's table has in-frame clones only and misses some. The data contain fewer than 600,000 clones, nearly 90% of them seen just once; the ten biggest clones take up roughly 0.9%. The source material was peripheral blood. All receptors derive from a man younger than 35 with COVID-19, enrolled during active disease.

The chain couples TRBV30 to TRBJ2-3, with D unclear. CDR3 length: 16 residues. Trimming took 0 bases from V and 2 from J, leaving 15 bases between them. Germline CDR1 and CDR2: GTSNPN and SVGIG (reference sequence). The CDR3 region has the DNA TGTGCCTGGAGTGTACGGCGGAACCCGACCACAGATACGCAGTATTTT. It translates to CAWSVRRNPTTDTQYF.

In this sample, this clone turned up a few times. The chain has TRBV2 and TRBJ1-5; 7 bases match TRBD1. With 8 bases clipped from V and 5 bases from J, the junction kept 9 bases outside the gene matches. Germline V gene data show CDR1 as SNHLY and CDR2 as FYNNEI. The CDR3 contains 14 residues. CDR3 residues: CASGRQGRDQPQHF. In DNA, the CDR3 is TGTGCCAGCGGTAGACAGGGAAGGGATCAGCCCCAGCATTTT. Full variable domain (remainder filled in from reference TRBV2 and TRBJ1-5): EPEVTQTPSHQVTQMGQEVILRCVPISNHLYFYWYRQILGQKVEFLVSFYNNEISEKSEIFDDQFSVERPDGSNFTLKIRSTKLEDSAMYFCASGRQGRDQPQHFGDGTRLSIL.

The rearrangement uses TRBV6-5 and TRBJ2-1; a possible D gene is TRBD2 (5 bases). The germline V gene encodes CDR1 MNHEY and CDR2 SVGAGI. The CDR3 is 11 amino acids. With 7 bases removed from V and 8 bases from J, the gap between germline ends came to 9 bases. The CDR3 DNA is TGTGCCAGCACGGCGGGCGATGAGCAGTTCTTC. Its translation: CASTAGDEQFF.

This clone was recorded once. CDR3 residues: CSVEVFKRDPYSYEQYF. The DNA of the CDR3 is TGCAGCGTTGAAGTATTCAAGCGGGACCCTTACTCCTACGAGCAGTACTTC. This chain joins TRBV29-1 and TRBJ2-7; 7 nucleotides agree with TRBD2. This CDR3 is 17 amino acids long. With 1 base clipped from V and 0 bases from J, the junction kept 12 bases outside the gene matches. CDR1 is SQVTM, CDR2 ANQGSEA, per germline.

This chain connects TRBV5-8 to TRBJ2-3; TRBD2 might be the D (6 bases). This CDR3 is built from 16 residues. The V end was cut by 3 bases, the J end by 4 bases, with 18 bases between. Germline lookup yields CDR1 SGHTS and CDR2 YDEGEE. The CDR3 spells CASSSGLDGDSDTQYF. For the CDR3, the DNA is TGTGCCAGCAGCTCGGGTTTGGACGGGGACTCAGATACGCAGTATTTT.

The chain uses TRBV6-5 and TRBJ1-1, with a tentative D call TRBD1 (6 bases). This CDR3 spans 13 amino acids. V gave up 7 bases and J gave up 7 bases, with 16 bases separating them. Germline values: CDR1 MNHEY, CDR2 SVGAGI. The DNA of the CDR3 is TGTGCCAGCAACAAACAGGGTGATGATGAAGCTTTCTTT. This sequence encodes CASNKQGDDEAFF.

The chain links TRBV4-2 to TRBJ2-3, with a weak D call TRBD2 (6 bases). Germline CDR1 LGHNA, CDR2 YNFKEQ. The V end was cut by 0 bases, the J end by 4 bases, with 14 bases between. The CDR3 is 16 amino acids. DNA of the CDR3: TGTGCCAGCAGCCAAGATACTGTAGGGGAGGCAGATACGCAGTATTTT. As protein: CASSQDTVGEADTQYF.

A note on this clone: Distinct nucleotide sequences in the sample also encode this CDR3. The chain uses TRBV24-1 and TRBJ2-3, with D maybe TRBD2 (5 bases). The CDR3 consists of 15 residues. Germline V gene lookup returns CDR1 KGHDR and CDR2 SFDVKD. V was shortened by 4 bases and J by 0 bases, with 10 bases between the two germline ends. The CDR3 DNA reads TGTGCCACCAGTGACCCGGGATCTAGCACAGATACGCAGTATTTT. Translated: CATSDPGSSTDTQYF.

This clone was observed a single time. The rearrangement uses TRBV11-2 and TRBJ2-7; no clear D gene. Trimming cost V 3 bases and J 3 bases, with 6 bases left between them. Looked up from germline, CDR1 is SGHAT and CDR2 is FQNNGV. The CDR3 extends over 12 amino acids. CDR3 sequence: CASSFSGYEQYF. The CDR3, as DNA: TGTGCCAGCAGCTTTTCGGGCTACGAGCAGTACTTC. The full variable domain, rest sourced from reference TRBV11-2 and TRBJ2-7, is EAGVAQSPRYKIIEKRQSVAFWCNPISGHATLYWYQQILGQGPKLLIQFQNNGVVDDSQLPKDRFSAERLKGVDSTLKIQPAKLEDSAVYLCASSFSGYEQYFGPGTRLTVT.

The chain links TRBV18 to TRBJ1-1; D remains unclear. The V gene lost 8 bases and the J gene lost 4 bases, with 20 bases spanning the gap. Germline CDR1 and CDR2: KGHSH and LQKENI. The CDR3 extends over 15 amino acids. CDR3 DNA: TGTGCCAGCCTAACCCGGATTTTGTCGGGCACTGAAGCTTTCTTT. This sequence encodes CASLTRILSGTEAFF.

The chain combines TRBV28 with TRBJ2-7; 7 bases are shared with TRBD1. The CDR3 is made up of 15 amino acids. Germline V CDR1 and CDR2: MDHEN, SYDVKM. Losses at the gene ends were 2 bases for V and 0 bases for J; bases not matched to a gene: 4. In nucleotides, the CDR3 is TGTGCCAGCAGTTTAAACAGGGGAAGCTCCTACGAGCAGTACTTC. This encodes CASSLNRGSSYEQYF.

The rearrangement links TRBV6-1 to TRBJ2-2; no definite D call. The CDR3 is 16 amino acids. The germline V and J ends were trimmed by 0 bases and 0 bases, with 8 bases remaining between them. From germline, CDR1 is MNHNS and CDR2 SASEGT. CDR3 amino acids: CASSEARYTNTGELFF. The CDR3 nucleotides are TGTGCCAGCAGTGAAGCGAGGTACACGAACACCGGGGAGCTGTTTTTT.

The chain uses TRBV11-3 and TRBJ2-3; D not certain. The CDR3 has 13 residues. V lost 5 bases to trimming and J lost 1 base, with 7 bases between them. In germline, CDR1 is SGHNT, CDR2 YENEEA. CDR3 coding DNA: TGTGCCAGCAGCCCCCCGGGCACAGATACGCAGTATTTT. Protein: CASSPPGTDTQYF.

The V gene is TRBV7-2, the J gene TRBJ1-1; perhaps TRBD1 as D (6 bases). CDR3 length: 15 amino acids. The germline V gene encodes CDR1 SGHTA and CDR2 FQGNSA. The germline V and J ends were trimmed by 5 bases and 0 bases, with 13 bases remaining between them. The CDR3 here is CASSPTTGLNTEAFF. The DNA for the CDR3 is TGTGCCAGCAGCCCAACGACAGGTTTGAACACTGAAGCTTTCTTT. The whole variable domain, remainder taken from reference TRBV7-2 and TRBJ1-1, is GAGVSQSPSNKVTEKGKDVELRCDPISGHTALYWYRQSLGQGLEFLIYFQGNSAPDKSGLPSDRFSAERTGGSVSTLTIQRTQQEDSAVYLCASSPTTGLNTEAFFGQGTRLTVV.

The chain combines TRBV11-1 with TRBJ2-7; 9 positions agree with TRBD1. J lost 3 bases, V lost 1 base, and 4 bases had no gene match. The germline gives CDR1 SGHAT, CDR2 FQDESV (reference sequence). The CDR3 has 15 amino acids. CDR3 loop: CASSLEGQGGYEQYF. CDR3 bases: TGTGCCAGCAGCTTAGAGGGACAGGGAGGCTACGAGCAGTACTTC.

This clone was seen a single time. This rearrangement joins TRBV10-3 to TRBJ1-1; weak D call: TRBD1 (5 bases). Germline lookup yields CDR1 ENHRY and CDR2 SYGVKD. Trimming pared 0 bases from V and 5 bases from J, leaving 13 bases between. The CDR3 runs to 15 residues. As DNA, the CDR3 is TGTGCCATCAGTGAGTCGGGCAGGGAAGGAACTGAAGCTTTCTTT. This gives the protein CAISESGREGTEAFF.